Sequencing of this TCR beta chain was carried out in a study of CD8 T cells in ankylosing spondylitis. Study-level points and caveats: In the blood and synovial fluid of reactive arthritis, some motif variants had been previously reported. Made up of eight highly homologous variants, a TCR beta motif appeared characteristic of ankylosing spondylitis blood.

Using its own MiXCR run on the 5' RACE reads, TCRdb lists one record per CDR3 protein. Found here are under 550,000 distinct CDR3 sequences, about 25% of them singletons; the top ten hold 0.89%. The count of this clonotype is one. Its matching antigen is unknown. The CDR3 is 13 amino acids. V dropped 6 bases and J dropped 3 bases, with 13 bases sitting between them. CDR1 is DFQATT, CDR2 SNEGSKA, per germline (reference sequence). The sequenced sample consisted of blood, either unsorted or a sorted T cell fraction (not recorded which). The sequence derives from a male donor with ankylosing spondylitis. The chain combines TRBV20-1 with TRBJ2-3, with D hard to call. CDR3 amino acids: CSAPQGSTDTQYF. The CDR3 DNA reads TGCAGTGCGCCTCAAGGCTCGACAGATACGCAGTATTTT.